This entry lists 25 T cell receptor beta chains sequenced from one sample in a study of T-cell reconstitution after alpha-beta-depleted transplantation in children. Using unique molecular identifiers, the investigators prepared the TCRbeta library. TCRdb reprocessed the PCR reads via MiXCR and lists one record per CDR3 protein. The table shows about 500,000 distinct CDR3 sequences, with 32% occurring only once. This specimen consisted of PBMCs from the stem cell graft donor, obtained from the stem cell graft. These receptors were obtained from a human donor who donated a stem cell graft to a child with aplastic anemia.

This chain uses TRBV7-3 with TRBJ2-3, with D perhaps TRBD2 (5 bases). The germline V gene encodes CDR1 SGHTA and CDR2 FQGTGA. The CDR3 is 14 residues long. V lost 5 bases and J lost 4, with 13 bases in between. The CDR3 region has the DNA TGTGCCAGCAGCCCCTGGGGAGCAGCAGATACGCAGTATTTT. The encoded protein is CASSPWGAADTQYF.

The chain employs TRBV7-9 and TRBJ2-5; TRBD2 matches at 10 bases. V lost 5 bases and J lost 3; bases outside the gene matches: 6. The CDR3 sequence is 15 residues long. Looked up from germline, CDR1 is SEHNR and CDR2 is FQNEAQ (reference sequence). CDR3 sequence (DNA): TGTGCCAGCAGCGTACTAGCGGGATTAAAAGAGACCCAGTACTTC. Protein product: CASSVLAGLKETQYF.

This clonotype was observed a few times. V usage is TRBV16 and J usage is TRBJ2-1; maybe TRBD1 (5 bases). Trimming stripped 0 bases from V and 9 bases from J, with 15 bases between. CDR3 size: 15 residues. From germline, CDR1 is KGHSY and CDR2 FQNENV. CDR3 sequence reads: CASSQSIPGWGEQFF. In DNA form, the CDR3 reads TGTGCCAGCAGCCAATCTATCCCAGGGTGGGGTGAGCAGTTCTTC.

The gene calls are TRBV4-3 and TRBJ2-2; the match to TRBD2 covers 10 bases. J lost 2 bases, V lost 4 bases, and 4 bases had no gene match. Germline CDR1 and CDR2: LGHNA and YSLEER. The CDR3 is made up of 16 amino acids. For the CDR3, the DNA is TGCGCCAGCAGCCCAGGGACTAGCGCCAACACCGGGGAGCTGTTTTTT. This codes for CASSPGTSANTGELFF.

The V gene is TRBV6-1, the J gene TRBJ1-5; D gene unclear. The V end lost 4 bases, the J end lost 2 bases, and 9 bases lay between the germline ends. The germline V gene encodes CDR1 MNHNS and CDR2 SASEGT. This CDR3 region has 14 residues. The CDR3 spells CASSGGGGNQPQHF. The CDR3 DNA is TGTGCCAGCAGTGGCGGTGGGGGCAATCAGCCCCAGCATTTT.

V usage is TRBV20-1 and J usage is TRBJ1-4; D not resolved. Germline V lookup: CDR1 DFQATT, CDR2 SNEGSKA (reference sequence). V lost 2 bases and J lost 0, with 16 bases in between. The CDR3 sequence is 17 residues long. CDR3 nucleotide sequence: TGCAGTGCTAGACCAACAACCTACACAGCAACTAATGAAAAACTGTTTTTT. This codes for CSARPTTYTATNEKLFF.

V usage is TRBV3-1 and J usage is TRBJ2-7; 12 bases fit TRBD2. The trim removed 4 bases at V and 4 bases at J, leaving 5 bases unmatched. Germline loops: CDR1 LGHDT, CDR2 YNNKEL (reference sequence). There are 15 residues in the CDR3. CDR3 loop: CASSRLAGDSYEQYF. CDR3 bases: TGTGCCAGCAGCCGACTAGCGGGAGACTCTTACGAGCAGTACTTC.

The genes are TRBV5-4 and TRBJ1-2; D uncertain. V shed 1 base and J shed 7 bases, with 5 bases lying between them. The CDR3 contains 11 residues. Germline lookup yields CDR1 SGHNT and CDR2 YYREEE (reference sequence). In DNA, the CDR3 is TGTGCCAGCAGCTTGCGTTCTGGCTACACCTTC. Translating it yields CASSLRSGYTF.

This clonotype was detected a few times. The rearrangement joins TRBV5-1 to TRBJ2-5, with 13 positions matching TRBD2. The CDR3 contains 16 residues. V lost 6 bases to trimming and J lost 1 base; unmatched junction nucleotides: 6. From germline, CDR1 is SGHRS and CDR2 YFSETQ. CDR3 sequence: CASMTSGRFGQETQYF. The CDR3 coding sequence is TGCGCCAGCATGACTAGCGGGAGGTTTGGCCAAGAGACCCAGTACTTC.

This clonotype was counted between two and nine times. The chain has TRBV6-2 or TRBV6-3 and TRBJ2-5; 7 bases map to TRBD2. V lost 6 bases and J lost 1; bases outside the gene matches: 8. Per germline, CDR1 MNHEY and CDR2 SVGEGT. CDR3 length: 15 residues. The CDR3 DNA is TGTGCCAGCAGCCCTATCCGACTAGCCCAAGAGACCCAGTACTTC. Its translation is CASSPIRLAQETQYF.

The genes are TRBV19 and TRBJ1-6; 7 nucleotides match TRBD1. V dropped 6 bases and J dropped 7; count of bases not matched to a gene: 9. The CDR3 is 15 amino acids. CDR1 is LNHDA and CDR2 is SQIVND in the germline V gene (reference sequence). CDR3 protein: CASRTGGGWNSPLHF. In DNA form, the CDR3 reads TGTGCCAGTAGGACCGGAGGGGGCTGGAATTCACCCCTCCACTTT.

The CDR3 region has the DNA TGCAGCGTCGGGACTAGCTTATACAATGAGCAGTTCTTC. Translated, it gives CSVGTSLYNEQFF. The chain links TRBV29-1 to TRBJ2-1; 9 bases align to TRBD2. Germline V gene lookup returns CDR1 SQVTM and CDR2 ANQGSEA. The CDR3 contains 13 residues. J was trimmed by 4 bases and V by 6 bases; bases with no gene match: 4.

The V call is TRBV2, the J call TRBJ2-7, with TRBD1 identical over 10 bases. Germline trimming cut 3 bases from V and 2 bases from J; bases unmatched to any gene: 7. CDR1 is SNHLY and CDR2 is FYNNEI in the germline V gene. The CDR3 is made up of 16 amino acids. The CDR3 loop is CASSDAGQGKTYEQYF. For the CDR3, the DNA is TGTGCCAGCAGTGATGCGGGACAGGGGAAAACCTACGAGCAGTACTTC. Full variable domain (rest looked up from reference TRBV2 and TRBJ2-7): EPEVTQTPSHQVTQMGQEVILRCVPISNHLYFYWYRQILGQKVEFLVSFYNNEISEKSEIFDDQFSVERPDGSNFTLKIRSTKLEDSAMYFCASSDAGQGKTYEQYFGPGTRLTVT.

The chain couples TRBV20-1 to TRBJ2-1; 9 positions match TRBD2. The CDR3 length is 14 residues. Germline V lookup: CDR1 DFQATT, CDR2 SNEGSKA (reference sequence). V gave up 3 bases and J gave up 10 bases; unmatched junction bases: 10. The CDR3 is CSASEPGLALEQFF. DNA of the CDR3: TGCAGTGCTAGTGAACCGGGACTAGCATTGGAGCAGTTCTTC.

The chain couples TRBV3-1 to TRBJ2-7, with D perhaps matching TRBD2 (5 bases). The CDR3 extends over 13 amino acids. The germline V and J ends were trimmed by 5 bases and 0 bases, with 8 bases remaining between them. The germline V gene has CDR1 LGHDT and CDR2 YNNKEL (reference sequence). CDR3 coding DNA: TGTGCCAGCAGCTCCGGGAACTCCTACGAGCAGTACTTC. Translating gives CASSSGNSYEQYF.

This clonotype was counted only a few times. The chain uses TRBV6-5 and TRBJ1-1; 8 bases agree with TRBD1. This CDR3 spans 15 amino acids. With V trimmed by 2 bases and J by 5 bases, 7 bases remained unmatched. CDR1 MNHEY and CDR2 SVGAGI come from the germline V gene. The CDR3 protein is CASSYLGQGRTEAFF. CDR3 coding DNA: TGTGCCAGCAGTTACCTTGGACAGGGAAGGACTGAAGCTTTCTTT.

This chain uses TRBV19 with TRBJ2-1; 13 nucleotides match TRBD2. Germline V gene lookup returns CDR1 LNHDA and CDR2 SQIVND (reference sequence). The trim removed 4 bases at V and 4 bases at J, leaving 4 bases unmatched. This CDR3 is 16 amino acids long. In DNA form, the CDR3 reads TGTGCCAGTAGTACCCAGGGACTAGCGGGATACAATGAGCAGTTCTTC. It translates to CASSTQGLAGYNEQFF.

The rearrangement joins TRBV13 to TRBJ2-3; TRBD1 aligns across 12 bases. The CDR3 covers 20 residues. Germline values: CDR1 PRHDT, CDR2 FYEKMQ (reference sequence). The V segment lost 2 bases and the J segment 0 bases; nucleotides outside the gene matches: 12. For the CDR3, the DNA is TGTGCCAGCAGCTTACTCCGGGACAGGGGGCCTGAGGGAAGCACAGATACGCAGTATTTT. Residues: CASSLLRDRGPEGSTDTQYF.

This clonotype was counted between two and nine times. The rearrangement uses TRBV12-3 or TRBV12-4 and TRBJ2-7, with TRBD1 matching 9 bases. V lost 8 bases, J lost 3 bases, and 5 bases stayed unmatched. The CDR3 has 13 amino acids. CDR3 sequence: CASSGTGNYEQYF. The DNA of the CDR3 is TGTGCCAGCTCGGGGACAGGGAACTACGAGCAGTACTTC.

The rearrangement joins TRBV12-3 or TRBV12-4 to TRBJ1-2; D possibly corresponds to TRBD1 (5 bases). Trimming removed 1 base from V and 4 bases from J, with 13 bases in between. CDR3 length: 15 residues. CDR3: CASSLDKGLGYGYTF. DNA of the CDR3: TGTGCCAGCAGTTTAGATAAGGGGCTGGGCTATGGCTACACCTTC.

This sequence joins TRBV7-6 and TRBJ2-7; D not resolved. Trimming took off 5 bases at V and 0 bases at J, with 8 bases between the two ends. CDR3 length: 13 amino acids. From germline, CDR1 is SGHVS and CDR2 FNYEAQ. The chain's CDR3 is CASSDSVSYEQYF. The CDR3 coding sequence is TGTGCCAGCAGCGACTCGGTCTCCTACGAGCAGTACTTC.

This clonotype was counted only a few times. This chain connects TRBV6-2 or TRBV6-3 to TRBJ1-5; possibly TRBD1 for D (5 bases). Looked up from germline, CDR1 is MNHEY and CDR2 is SVGEGT. CDR3 size: 19 residues. V lost 0 bases and J 0 bases, leaving 18 bases between the germline ends. The CDR3 sequence: CASSYSVRTLAHSNQPQHF. The CDR3 DNA sequence: TGTGCCAGCAGTTACTCGGTCCGGACATTGGCCCATAGCAATCAGCCCCAGCATTTT.

A few counts support this clonotype. The chain employs TRBV19 and TRBJ1-2; 7 positions match TRBD1. Germline trimming cut 7 bases from V and 0 bases from J; bases unmatched to any gene: 11. This CDR3 comprises 16 residues. Germline CDR1 LNHDA, CDR2 SQIVND (reference sequence). The CDR3 DNA sequence: TGTGCCAGTACCTCCAGGGGGGGACATGCTAACTATGGCTACACCTTC. It yields the protein CASTSRGGHANYGYTF.

The genes are TRBV20-1 and TRBJ1-5, with TRBD1 as a possible D gene (6 bases). The CDR3 is made up of 15 amino acids. Deletions cut 0 bases from V and 4 bases from J, with 13 bases between. The germline gives CDR1 DFQATT, CDR2 SNEGSKA (reference sequence). The CDR3 is CSAREGRGGNQPQHF. Written as DNA, the CDR3 is TGCAGTGCTAGAGAGGGCAGGGGAGGGAATCAGCCCCAGCATTTT.

V and J are TRBV9 and TRBJ2-1; 11 nucleotides match TRBD2. The V segment lost 3 bases and the J segment 6 bases; nucleotides outside the gene matches: 8. This CDR3 spans 16 amino acids. Looked up from germline, CDR1 is SGDLS and CDR2 is YYNGEE. CDR3 sequence (DNA): TGTGCCAGCAGCGCGGATCCGGGACTAGCGGCCAATGAGCAGTTCTTC. As protein: CASSADPGLAANEQFF.